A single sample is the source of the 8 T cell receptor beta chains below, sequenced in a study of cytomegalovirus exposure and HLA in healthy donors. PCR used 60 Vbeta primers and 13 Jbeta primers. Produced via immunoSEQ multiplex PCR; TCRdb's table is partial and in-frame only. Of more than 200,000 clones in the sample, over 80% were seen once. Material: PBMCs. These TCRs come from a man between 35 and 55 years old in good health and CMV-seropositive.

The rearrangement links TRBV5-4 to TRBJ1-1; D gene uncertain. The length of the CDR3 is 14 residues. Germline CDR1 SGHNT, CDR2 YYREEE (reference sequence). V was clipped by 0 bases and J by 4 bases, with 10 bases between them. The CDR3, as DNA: TGTGCCAGCAGCTTGGACAGAGTCGGCACTGAAGCTTTCTTT. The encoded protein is CASSLDRVGTEAFF.

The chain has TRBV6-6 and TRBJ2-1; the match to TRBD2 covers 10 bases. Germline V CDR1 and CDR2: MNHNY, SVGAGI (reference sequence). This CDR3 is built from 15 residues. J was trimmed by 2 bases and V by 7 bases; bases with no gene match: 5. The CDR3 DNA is TGTGCCAGCACCGAAGCGGGAGGGCCCTACAATGAGCAGTTCTTC. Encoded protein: CASTEAGGPYNEQFF.

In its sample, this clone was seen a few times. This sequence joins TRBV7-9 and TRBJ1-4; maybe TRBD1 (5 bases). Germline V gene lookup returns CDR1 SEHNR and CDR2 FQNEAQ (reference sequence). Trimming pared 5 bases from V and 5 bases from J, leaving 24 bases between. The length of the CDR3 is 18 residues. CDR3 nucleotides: TGTGCCAGCAGCCCGGGTAAGGGGAAACGGACGCCGAATGAAAAACTGTTTTTT. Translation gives CASSPGKGKRTPNEKLFF.

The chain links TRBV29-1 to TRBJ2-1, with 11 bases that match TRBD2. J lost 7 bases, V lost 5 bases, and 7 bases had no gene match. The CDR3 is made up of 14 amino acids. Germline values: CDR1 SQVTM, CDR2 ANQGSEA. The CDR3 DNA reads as TGCAGCGTTTTTGGTACTAGCGGGAGTAATGAGCAGTTCTTC. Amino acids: CSVFGTSGSNEQFF.

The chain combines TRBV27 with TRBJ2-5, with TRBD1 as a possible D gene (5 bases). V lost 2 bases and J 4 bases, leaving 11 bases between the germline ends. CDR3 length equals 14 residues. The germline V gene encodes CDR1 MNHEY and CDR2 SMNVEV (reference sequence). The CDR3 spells CASSLVPGRETQYF. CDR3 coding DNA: TGTGCCAGCAGTTTAGTTCCAGGGCGAGAGACCCAGTACTTC.

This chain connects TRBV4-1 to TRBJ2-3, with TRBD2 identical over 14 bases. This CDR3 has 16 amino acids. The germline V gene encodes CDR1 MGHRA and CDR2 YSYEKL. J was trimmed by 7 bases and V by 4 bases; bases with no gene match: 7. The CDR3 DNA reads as TGCGCCAGCAGCCTTTCCGGGACTAGCGGGAGAAATACGCAGTATTTT. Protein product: CASSLSGTSGRNTQYF.

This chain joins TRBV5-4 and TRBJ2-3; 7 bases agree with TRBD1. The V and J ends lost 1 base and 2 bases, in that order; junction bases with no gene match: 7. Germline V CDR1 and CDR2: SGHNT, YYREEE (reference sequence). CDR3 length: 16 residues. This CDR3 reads CASSLRGQSFTDTQYF. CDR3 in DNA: TGTGCCAGCAGCTTGCGGGGACAGTCTTTCACAGATACGCAGTATTTT. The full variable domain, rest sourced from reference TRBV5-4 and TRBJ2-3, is ETGVTQSPTHLIKTRGQQVTLRCSSQSGHNTVSWYQQALGQGPQFIFQYYREEENGRGNFPPRFSGLQFPNYSSELNVNALELDDSALYLCASSLRGQSFTDTQYFGPGTRLTVL.

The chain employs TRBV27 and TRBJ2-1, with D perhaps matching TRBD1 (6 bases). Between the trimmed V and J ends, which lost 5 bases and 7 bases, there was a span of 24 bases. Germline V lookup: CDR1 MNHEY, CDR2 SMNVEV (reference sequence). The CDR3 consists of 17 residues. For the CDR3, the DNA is TGTGCCAGCAGTCCTTCCCCAGGTGGGGGCAGTAAGAATGAGCAGTTCTTC. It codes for CASSPSPGGGSKNEQFF.